This T cell receptor beta chain was identified in a study of T cells in localized non-small cell lung cancer. Data came from immunoSEQ multiplex PCR; TCRdb stores just in-frame clones and leaves some out. Of about 1,800 clones listed, approximately 17% are singletons. By frequency in the sample, this clone is large. V lost 0 bases and J lost 6, with 17 bases in between. The length of the CDR3 is 16 residues. V and J are TRBV23-1 and TRBJ1-2; maybe TRBD1 (6 bases). TRBV23-1 is treated as an ORF (open reading frame) with a function not yet certain. The sequenced sample was normal lung tissue next to the tumor, obtained before any cancer treatment. The TCR originated in a man between 40 and 75 years old with stage II squamous cell lung carcinoma. CDR3 residues: CASSQSGATLRNGYTF. Written as DNA, the CDR3 is TGCGCCAGCAGTCAATCGGGGGCGACACTACGAAATGGCTACACCTTC.